What follows describes a single T cell receptor beta chain. V dropped 6 bases and J dropped 12; count of bases not matched to a gene: 6. The CDR3 contains 11 residues. Methods used by the authors: Nucleated cell number was recorded as an estimate derived from reference gene primer amplification. Libraries were prepared by immunoSEQ multiplex PCR; TCRdb keeps only in-frame clonotypes and omits some of them. V and J calls and clone size are copied from that table; D and trimming were computed from the DNA. This sample has roughly 240,000 clones, with around 89% found just once. The data belong to a study of blood T cell repertoires in COVID-19. The age range of participants was about 18 to 90 years, with residence in about 25 US areas.

The sequence came from a woman aged 35 to 49 with acute COVID-19. The chain uses TRBV12-3 or TRBV12-4 and TRBJ2-3, with 7 bases matching TRBD1. Sample: PBMCs or T cells enriched from blood (not recorded which). The CDR3 nucleotides are TGTGCCAGCAGCCAGGGGGTATATCAGTATTTT. Translating it yields CASSQGVYQYF.